Shown below are 26 T cell receptor beta chains from a single sample sequenced in a study of blood T cell repertoires in COVID-19. TCRdb's copy holds only in-frame clones and misses some; the assay was immunoSEQ multiplex PCR. The repertoire includes fewer than 95,000 clones, approximately 92% of them detected once, and roughly 0.73% sits in the top ten. Sequenced input: peripheral blood. The receptors were sampled from a woman aged 80 or over with acute or convalescent COVID-19.

The V gene is TRBV4-1, the J gene TRBJ1-6, with no clear D. V was pared by 1 base and J by 0 bases, with 13 bases between. Germline lookup yields CDR1 MGHRA and CDR2 YSYEKL. This CDR3 comprises 18 residues. In DNA, the CDR3 is TGCGCCAGCAGCCAAGTTGAGACACTTAGCTCCTATAATTCACCCCTCCACTTT. Its translation is CASSQVETLSSYNSPLHF.

The genes are TRBV5-4 and TRBJ2-2; 8 bases fit TRBD1. V dropped 5 bases and J dropped 0; count of bases not matched to a gene: 3. Per the germline V gene, CDR1 is SGHNT and CDR2 is YYREEE (reference sequence). CDR3 length: 15 residues. The CDR3 here is CASRLTGANTGELFF. In DNA, the CDR3 is TGTGCCAGCAGGTTGACAGGGGCGAACACCGGGGAGCTGTTTTTT. The variable domain in full, completed from reference TRBV5-4 and TRBJ2-2, reads ETGVTQSPTHLIKTRGQQVTLRCSSQSGHNTVSWYQQALGQGPQFIFQYYREEENGRGNFPPRFSGLQFPNYSSELNVNALELDDSALYLCASRLTGANTGELFFGEGSRLTVL.

The chain employs TRBV6-6 and TRBJ1-5; 7 nucleotides agree with TRBD1. There are 14 residues in the CDR3. The ends lost 8 bases at V and 2 bases at J; junction bases unmatched: 6. Looked up from germline, CDR1 is MNHNY and CDR2 is SVGAGI (reference sequence). Here the CDR3 reads CASETGFGNQPQHF. DNA for the CDR3: TGTGCCAGCGAGACAGGGTTCGGCAATCAGCCCCAGCATTTT.

The chain recombines TRBV5-1 with TRBJ2-7; TRBD1 matches 11 bases. The CDR3 covers 14 residues. The germline V gene has CDR1 SGHRS and CDR2 YFSETQ. The trim removed 3 bases at V and 4 bases at J, leaving 3 bases unmatched. The DNA for the CDR3 is TGCGCCAGCAGCTACCGGGACAGGGGGTACGAGCAGTACTTC. Residues: CASSYRDRGYEQYF.

This clone was detected only a few times. The chain recombines TRBV18 with TRBJ2-5; 8 bases match TRBD1. This CDR3 has 15 amino acids. Germline trimming cut 0 bases from V and 4 bases from J; bases unmatched to any gene: 4. CDR1 is KGHSH and CDR2 is LQKENI in the germline V gene. CDR3 protein: CASSPPGRGPETQYF. The CDR3 DNA is TGTGCCAGCTCACCACCCGGCAGGGGGCCAGAGACCCAGTACTTC.

V usage is TRBV5-6 and J usage is TRBJ1-5; D perhaps matches TRBD1 (6 bases). This CDR3 has 15 amino acids. Trimming cost V 0 bases and J 5 bases, with 12 bases left between them. Germline loops: CDR1 SGHDT, CDR2 YYEEEE. CDR3 sequence reads: CASSLGPTGYQPQHF. CDR3 sequence (DNA): TGTGCCAGCAGCTTGGGGCCTACAGGGTATCAGCCCCAGCATTTT.

DNA for the CDR3: TGTGCCAGTAGTATCAAGGTCTTAGGGACCCGGGACAGGGGGCAAGAGACCCAGTACTTC. This codes for CASSIKVLGTRDRGQETQYF. J is TRBJ2-5 and V is TRBV19; 11 bases line up with TRBD1. The length of the CDR3 is 20 residues. The trim removed 3 bases at V and 2 bases at J, leaving 17 bases unmatched. Germline V gives CDR1 LNHDA, CDR2 SQIVND (reference sequence).

The count of this clone is one. The chain couples TRBV5-4 to TRBJ1-1, with 8 bases aligning to TRBD1. Germline V gene lookup returns CDR1 SGHNT and CDR2 YYREEE (reference sequence). The CDR3 has 16 residues. Unmatched junction bases numbered 4, after V lost 0 bases and J lost 0 bases. For the CDR3, the DNA is TGTGCCAGCAGCTTGGACAGGGGGATCATGAACACTGAAGCTTTCTTT. This translates into CASSLDRGIMNTEAFF.

This clone has a single count. The V and J genes are TRBV7-9 and TRBJ2-7; TRBD1 matches at 7 bases. CDR3 length: 13 amino acids. CDR1 is SEHNR, CDR2 FQNEAQ, per germline (reference sequence). Trimming at V came to 11 bases and at J to 6 bases, leaving 13 bases not matched to a gene. This chain's CDR3 is CAGTKDRAGEQYF. The DNA of the CDR3 is TGTGCCGGAACCAAAGACAGGGCCGGCGAGCAGTACTTC.

The chain recombines TRBV5-5 with TRBJ2-3; D is unresolved. Per the germline V gene, CDR1 is SGHKS and CDR2 is YYEKEE (reference sequence). V was trimmed by 4 bases and J by 0 bases, leaving 9 bases between them. The CDR3 has 14 amino acids. The CDR3 DNA follows: TGTGCCAGCAGCAGACAAGCTAGCACAGATACGCAGTATTTT. Translating gives CASSRQASTDTQYF.

The CDR3 nucleotides are TGCACCAGCAGCCAAGATTTAGGACAGACAAGCAATCAGCCCCAGCATTTT. Translation: CTSSQDLGQTSNQPQHF. The V and J genes are TRBV1 and TRBJ1-5; TRBD1, the D gene given by the table, was not confirmed from the DNA. TRBV1 is noted as a pseudogene. The CDR3 extends over 17 amino acids.

The chain is built from TRBV9 and TRBJ2-2, with 12 bases that match TRBD1. V was pared by 1 base and J by 8 bases, with 6 bases of the junction left unmatched. Germline-derived CDR1 and CDR2 are SGDLS and YYNGEE. This CDR3 region has 16 residues. Here the CDR3 reads CASSVTGQGALGELFF. CDR3 nucleotides: TGTGCCAGCAGCGTAACGGGACAGGGGGCCTTAGGGGAGCTGTTTTTT.

This chain connects TRBV27 to TRBJ1-2; 7 bases align to TRBD1. The germline gives CDR1 MNHEY, CDR2 SMNVEV (reference sequence). V lost 5 bases and J lost 8; bases outside the gene matches: 11. This CDR3 spans 14 amino acids. CDR3 region: CASSPTTGAGGYTF. Here the CDR3 DNA reads TGTGCCAGCAGTCCAACTACAGGGGCTGGGGGCTACACCTTC.

The V call is TRBV5-4, the J call TRBJ2-5, with 14 bases lining up with TRBD2. Germline CDR1 is SGHNT and CDR2 is YYREEE (reference sequence). Trimming removed 5 bases from V and 5 bases from J; junction bases left unmatched: 5. CDR3 size: 15 residues. The CDR3 bases are TGTGCCAGCAGTCCCGGGACTAGCGGGAGTGAGACCCAGTACTTC. Translation: CASSPGTSGSETQYF.

This clone appeared once. The V gene is TRBV27, the J gene TRBJ1-1, with D perhaps TRBD1 (6 bases). CDR1 MNHEY and CDR2 SMNVEV come from the germline V gene (reference sequence). This CDR3 has 16 residues. Trimming left V 2 bases short and J 0 bases short, with 13 bases between. This CDR3 reads CASSLSQGRMNTEAFF. The DNA of the CDR3 is TGTGCCAGCAGTTTAAGCCAGGGGCGGATGAACACTGAAGCTTTCTTT.

The genes are TRBV9 and TRBJ1-3; D may be TRBD1 (6 bases). From germline, CDR1 is SGDLS and CDR2 YYNGEE. There are 16 residues in the CDR3. V gave up 0 bases and J gave up 0 bases, with 10 bases separating them. The CDR3 is CASSVGRTVSGNTIYF. CDR3 bases: TGTGCCAGCAGCGTAGGAAGGACAGTCTCTGGAAACACCATATATTTT.

The chain recombines TRBV7-2 with TRBJ2-3; TRBD2 matches at 12 bases. V dropped 5 bases and J dropped 5; count of bases not matched to a gene: 8. The CDR3 extends over 16 amino acids. Germline V gene sequence: CDR1 SGHTA, CDR2 FQGNSA. This chain's CDR3 is CASSIRLAGGVDTQYF. The CDR3 DNA reads TGTGCCAGCAGCATACGCCTAGCGGGGGGGGTAGATACGCAGTATTTT. The entire variable domain, with the rest obtained from reference TRBV7-2 and TRBJ2-3, is as follows: GAGVSQSPSNKVTEKGKDVELRCDPISGHTALYWYRQSLGQGLEFLIYFQGNSAPDKSGLPSDRFSAERTGGSVSTLTIQRTQQEDSAVYLCASSIRLAGGVDTQYFGPGTRLTVL.

V usage is TRBV3-1 (or the pseudogene TRBV3-2) and J usage is TRBJ2-5, with a weak D call TRBD2 (5 bases). V lost 5 bases and J 9 bases, leaving 10 bases between the germline ends. The CDR3 length is 11 residues. Germline V gene sequence: CDR1 LGHDT, CDR2 YNNKEL (reference sequence). This CDR3 reads CASSGGLAQYF. The CDR3 DNA is TGTGCCAGCAGCGGCGGGTTGGCCCAGTACTTC.

The chain links TRBV9 to TRBJ1-2; D might be TRBD1 (6 bases). CDR3 length: 16 residues. V was cut by 0 bases and J by 6 bases, with 18 bases left in between. CDR1 is SGDLS and CDR2 is YYNGEE in the germline V gene. The CDR3 nucleotides are TGTGCCAGCAGCGTAGCTACGACGGACAGCTATGATGGCTACACCTTC. This translates into CASSVATTDSYDGYTF.

The chain links TRBV19 to TRBJ1-1; D possibly corresponds to TRBD1 (5 bases). The CDR3 sequence is 16 residues long. Germline V CDR1 and CDR2: LNHDA, SQIVND (reference sequence). Trimming stripped 3 bases from V and 3 bases from J, with 17 bases between. Written as DNA, the CDR3 is TGTGCCAGTAGTATCGACAGAGATGGTTTGGACACTGAAGCTTTCTTT. Its protein is CASSIDRDGLDTEAFF.

The rearrangement uses TRBV4-1 and TRBJ2-7; TRBD2 might be the D (6 bases). Trimming removed 1 base at V and 2 bases at J, with 12 bases between. The germline V gene has CDR1 MGHRA and CDR2 YSYEKL. This CDR3 is built from 15 residues. The chain's CDR3 is CASSQAGTSAYEQYF. The CDR3, as DNA: TGCGCCAGCAGCCAAGCAGGGACTTCCGCCTACGAGCAGTACTTC.

There are a few counts of this clone. This CDR3 reads CASSALGELFF. The CDR3 DNA reads TGTGCCAGCAGTGCGTTGGGGGAGCTGTTTTTT. The chain recombines TRBV28 with TRBJ2-2; no clear D. This CDR3 comprises 11 residues. V was pared by 5 bases and J by 8 bases, with 6 bases between. The germline gives CDR1 MDHEN, CDR2 SYDVKM.

This clone was recorded only once. The V gene is TRBV4-3, the J gene TRBJ1-5, with 11 bases aligning to TRBD1. CDR1 is LGHNA, CDR2 YSLEER, per germline. V dropped 0 bases and J dropped 7; count of bases not matched to a gene: 8. The length of the CDR3 is 17 residues. The CDR3 protein is CASSQDWGTGGLQPQHF. In DNA form, the CDR3 reads TGCGCCAGCAGCCAAGATTGGGGGACAGGGGGTTTACAGCCCCAGCATTTT.

V usage is TRBV7-9 and J usage is TRBJ2-3, with D possibly TRBD1 on 5 matching bases. V shed 7 bases and J shed 10 bases, with 21 bases lying between them. The germline gives CDR1 SEHNR, CDR2 FQNEAQ (reference sequence). The CDR3 is 14 amino acids. CDR3 DNA: TGTGCCAGCAACCTGGACACCATCCCATTCGCGCAGTATTTT. It translates to CASNLDTIPFAQYF.

The V call is TRBV4-1, the J call TRBJ2-3; 15 nucleotides match TRBD2. The CDR3 is 16 amino acids. CDR1 MGHRA and CDR2 YSYEKL come from the germline V gene. The junction had 4 bases not matched to a gene; V was cut back by 5 bases and J by 4 bases. The CDR3 nucleotides are TGCGCCAGCAGCTTCGGACTAGCGGGAGGGTCAGATACGCAGTATTTT. It specifies CASSFGLAGGSDTQYF.

The CDR3 is CASSLPGGLASGSYNEQFF. CDR3 sequence (DNA): TGTGCCAGCAGCTTACCGGGGGGCCTGGCTAGCGGCTCCTACAATGAGCAGTTCTTC. The chain is built from TRBV7-8 and TRBJ2-1; possibly TRBD2 for D (7 bases). There are 19 residues in the CDR3. V was shortened by 2 bases and J by 0 bases, with 20 bases between the two germline ends. Germline CDR1 reads SGHVS; CDR2 reads FQNEAQ.